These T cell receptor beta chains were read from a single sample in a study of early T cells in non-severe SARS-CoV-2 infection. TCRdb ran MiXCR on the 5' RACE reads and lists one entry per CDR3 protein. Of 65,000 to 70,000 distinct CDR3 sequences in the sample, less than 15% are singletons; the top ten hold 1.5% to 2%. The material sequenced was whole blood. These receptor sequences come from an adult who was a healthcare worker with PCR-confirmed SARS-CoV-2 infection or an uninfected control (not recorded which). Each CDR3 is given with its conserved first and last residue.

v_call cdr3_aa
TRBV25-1 CASSEGTAKAFF
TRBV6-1 CASVYRGLNSPLHF
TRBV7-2 CASSPEGLAVYNEQFF
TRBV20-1 CSARDHKGGGANTQYF
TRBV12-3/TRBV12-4 CASSPEVGTDTQYF
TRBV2 CASSGNRGNTEAFF
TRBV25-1 CASTEGGSYEQYF
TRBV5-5 CASSQIGSGYGYTF
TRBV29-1 CSVVLGSADTQYF
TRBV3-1 CASSQTTQEYSPLHF
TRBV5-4 CASSLPRSGGTEAFF
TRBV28 CASSLGDNTGELFF
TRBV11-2 CASSPAPFPGSGDGYTF
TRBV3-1 CASSQDPIGQGISTGELFF
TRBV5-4 CASSLGTVDYEQHF
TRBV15 CATSRGGTGNNEQFF
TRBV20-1 CSASAGLAGETQYF
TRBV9 CASSPQAGLSYNEQFF
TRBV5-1 CASSFNTPPSTDTQYF
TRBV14 CASSQDRLAGVTDEETQYF
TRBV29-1 CSVGTGGYNEQFF
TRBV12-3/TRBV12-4 CASSVGQGDYGYTF
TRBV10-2 CASAGQGMNTEAFF
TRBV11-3 CASSGQGGDTQYF
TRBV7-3 CASSLSDGYGYTF
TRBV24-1 CATSQGPRLYNEQFF
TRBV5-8 CASNRGLQETQYF
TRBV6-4 CASSRLAGDTGELFF
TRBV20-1 CSALAGGREYGYTF
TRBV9 CASSVDGRTFNEQFF
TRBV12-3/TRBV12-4 CASSLKGGPTGNEQFF
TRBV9 CASSAGLAGGRFTEQFF
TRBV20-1 CSARDPTAGEQYF
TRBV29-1 CSVRARESSYEQYF
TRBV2 CASRDGPSNQPQHF
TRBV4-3 CASSRKAYQTEAFF
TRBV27 CASSLLTGARQLRGYTF
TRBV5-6 CASSPTGIYEQYF
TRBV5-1 CASSLEGHQNQPQHF
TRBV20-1 CSAPVGPDTQYF
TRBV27 CASSPHPGTGDYEQYF
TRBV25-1 CASSSQGSSGNTIYF
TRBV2 CASYRGGGTEAFF
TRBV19 CASSPYSFNQPQHF
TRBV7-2 CASTSPGLEQYF
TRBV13 CASSPVSGGNTGELFF
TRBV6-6 CASSRDRQPQSGTQYF